This TCR beta chain is from a study of blood T cell repertoires in COVID-19. At the level of the study: Whether acute or convalescent, the COVID-19 samples came from the United States, Italy and Spain. The analysed material was cDNA or gDNA that came from T cells, B-cell-depleted T cells, or PBMCs.

The CDR3 spans 16 residues. Germline V gene lookup returns CDR1 LNHNV and CDR2 YYDKDF (reference sequence). V was shortened by 0 bases and J by 1 base, with 11 bases between the two germline ends. In Seattle, patients joined the study during active infection and were tracked longitudinally. Source study methods: Amplification with reference gene primers provided the estimates of nucleated cell counts. The protocol was immunoSEQ multiplex PCR, while the TCRdb copy is restricted to in-frame clones and leaves out a portion. V and J calls and clone size are given by that table; D and trimming were obtained from the DNA. The sample shows 250,000 or so clones, around nine tenths of them seen only once.

Sequencing was done on a sample of peripheral blood. The chain combines TRBV15 with TRBJ2-3, with D perhaps TRBD1 (6 bases). The sequence came from an older woman with COVID-19, enrolled during active disease. The CDR3 DNA is TGTGCCACCAGCAGAGATGGGGGCGGAGGCACAGATACGCAGTATTTT. It codes for CATSRDGGGGTDTQYF.